Presented here are 2 T cell receptor beta chains from one specimen sequenced in a study of blood T cell repertoires in COVID-19. Sequencing used immunoSEQ multiplex PCR; TCRdb keeps in-frame clones, though not all of them. This table has 250,000 to 300,000 clones, approximately 82% appearing once. The sequenced material came from peripheral blood. Receptors were obtained from a woman under 30 with acute or convalescent COVID-19.

This clone was seen a single time. This rearrangement joins TRBV28 to TRBJ1-5; 9 nucleotides match TRBD1. The CDR3 totals 15 residues. J gave up 4 bases and V 5 bases, and 6 bases lay outside the gene matches. The germline gives CDR1 MDHEN, CDR2 SYDVKM. CDR3 bases: TGTGCCAGCAGTCGGGACAGGGCTTGGAATCAGCCCCAGCATTTT. Its translation is CASSRDRAWNQPQHF.

The rearrangement uses TRBV18 and TRBJ2-2, with D perhaps matching TRBD2 (6 bases). CDR3 length: 15 amino acids. V was clipped by 3 bases and J by 4 bases, with 12 bases between them. CDR1 is KGHSH and CDR2 is LQKENI in the germline V gene. The DNA of the CDR3 is TGTGCCAGCTCACCTAGTTGGAGGGGCACCGGGGAGCTGTTTTTT. Residues: CASSPSWRGTGELFF.